Following are 23 T cell receptor beta chains from one sample sequenced in a study of T cells in Graves' hyperthyroidism and ophthalmopathy. Amplified regions were TCR beta CDR3 sequences from RNA transcripts. HTBI primers were employed in a first-round RT-PCR of the TCR CDR3. TCRdb redid the calling of the multiplex PCR reads with MiXCR, one entry per CDR3 protein. The sample has 450,000 to 700,000 distinct CDR3 sequences; 46% are singletons. The sequenced sample consisted of peripheral blood or thyroid tissue (not recorded which). These TCRs come from an adult woman with Graves' disease, either hyperthyroidism or ophthalmopathy (not recorded which).

The chain is built from TRBV9 and TRBJ1-1; tentatively, D is TRBD1 (5 bases). The CDR3 is 13 residues long. Looked up from germline, CDR1 is SGDLS and CDR2 is YYNGEE. The V end was cut by 5 bases, the J end by 4 bases, with 12 bases between. The CDR3 nucleotides read TGTGCCAGCAGGGTTCAGGGAACCACTGAAGCTTTCTTT. It codes for CASRVQGTTEAFF.

The V and J genes are TRBV7-2 and TRBJ2-2; tentatively, D is TRBD1 (6 bases). CDR3 size: 16 residues. The V and J ends lost 5 bases and 2 bases respectively, with 15 bases between them. Looked up from germline, CDR1 is SGHTA and CDR2 is FQGNSA. CDR3 in amino acids: CASSRRGKPNTGELFF. The CDR3 coding sequence is TGTGCCAGCAGCCGAAGGGGGAAACCTAACACCGGGGAGCTGTTTTTT. Full variable domain (outside the CDR3, taken from reference TRBV7-2 and TRBJ2-2): GAGVSQSPSNKVTEKGKDVELRCDPISGHTALYWYRQSLGQGLEFLIYFQGNSAPDKSGLPSDRFSAERTGGSVSTLTIQRTQQEDSAVYLCASSRRGKPNTGELFFGEGSRLTVL.

In its sample, this clonotype was seen many times. In nucleotides, the CDR3 is TGTGCCAGCAGTTCATCCAGGGGGCCCTATGGCTACACCTTC. Amino acid sequence: CASSSSRGPYGYTF. The chain employs TRBV6-5 and TRBJ1-2; 8 nucleotides agree with TRBD1. CDR3 length: 14 residues. V gave up 4 bases and J gave up 4 bases; unmatched junction bases: 5. The germline V gene encodes CDR1 MNHEY and CDR2 SVGAGI.

The sample holds a few counts of this clonotype. Here the CDR3 reads CASSGDRGATNEKLFF. The CDR3 DNA follows: TGTGCCAGCAGTGGGGACAGGGGTGCAACTAATGAAAAACTGTTTTTT. The V and J genes are TRBV28 and TRBJ1-4, with 10 bases fitting TRBD1. Losses at the gene ends were 5 bases for V and 0 bases for J; bases not matched to a gene: 3. Germline V gene data show CDR1 as MDHEN and CDR2 as SYDVKM. This CDR3 has 16 residues.

The chain's CDR3 is CASSDPGVSGANVLTF. The CDR3 DNA is TGTGCCAGCAGTGACCCAGGTGTCTCTGGGGCCAACGTCCTGACTTTC. V is TRBV2 and J is TRBJ2-6; no reliable D call. V lost 3 bases, J lost 0 bases, and 9 bases lay in between. In germline, CDR1 is SNHLY, CDR2 FYNNEI. CDR3 size: 16 residues.

The chain has TRBV29-1 and TRBJ1-2; D remains ambiguous. There are 13 residues in the CDR3. CDR1 is SQVTM, CDR2 ANQGSEA, per germline. Trimming removed 1 base from V and 2 bases from J, with 8 bases in between. The CDR3 DNA is TGCAGCGTTGAAGGGTTGGGGAACTATGGCTACACCTTC. Its translation: CSVEGLGNYGYTF. The whole variable domain, filled in from reference TRBV29-1 and TRBJ1-2, reads SAVISQKPSRDICQRGTSLTIQCQVDSQVTMMFWYRQQPGQSLTLIATANQGSEATYESGFVIDKFPISRPNLTFSTLTVSNMSPEDSSIYLCSVEGLGNYGYTFGSGTRLTVV.

With respect to this clonotype: The CDR3 carries no conserved terminal phenylalanine or tryptophan, so it likely arises from a read error. The DNA is left out, because the CDR3 cannot be placed on it with certainty; the CDR3 is given as TCRdb lists it. The chain carries TRBV15 and TRBJ1-1; TRBD1 was called by the table and not checked on the DNA. Germline CDR1 is LNHNV and CDR2 is YYDKDF (reference sequence). The CDR3 region is 8 residues in length, termini included. The CDR3 reads CATSRDRA.

The table lists this clonotype with many counts. The CDR3: CASSLIGAGELFF. CDR3 coding DNA: TGCGCCAGCAGCTTGATCGGGGCCGGGGAGCTGTTTTTT. V and J are TRBV5-1 and TRBJ2-2; weak D call: TRBD2 (5 bases). The CDR3 length is 13 residues. Germline values: CDR1 SGHRS, CDR2 YFSETQ. The V end lost 1 base, the J end lost 6 bases, and 7 bases lay between the germline ends.

At least ten counts were recorded for this clonotype. V and J are TRBV20-1 and TRBJ2-7, with unresolved D. This CDR3 spans 14 amino acids. Germline assignment: CDR1 DFQATT and CDR2 SNEGSKA (reference sequence). V lost 3 bases and J lost 0, with 12 bases in between. The CDR3 DNA follows: TGCAGTGCTAGCGGCGGCTCCGCCTCCTACGAGCAGTACTTC. As protein: CSASGGSASYEQYF.

This chain connects TRBV2 to TRBJ1-4; perhaps TRBD1 as D (5 bases). The CDR3 has 12 amino acids. The germline V gene encodes CDR1 SNHLY and CDR2 FYNNEI. V was pared by 7 bases and J by 8 bases, with 11 bases between. Here the CDR3 DNA reads TGTGCCAGCACGCCGGGGACGGAAAAACTGTTTTTT. Translation gives CASTPGTEKLFF.

This clonotype was seen more than once but under ten times. The V gene is TRBV5-4, the J gene TRBJ2-2; 7 bases agree with TRBD2. The CDR3 length is 16 residues. The germline gives CDR1 SGHNT, CDR2 YYREEE (reference sequence). V trimming: 0 bases; J trimming: 6 bases; junction bases outside the gene matches: 8. CDR3 sequence: CASSLALGGGPGELFF. CDR3 coding DNA: TGTGCCAGCAGCTTGGCTCTTGGGGGGGGTCCCGGGGAGCTGTTTTTT.

J is TRBJ1-1 and V is TRBV7-9; TRBD1 is a possible D gene (6 bases). With 5 bases removed from V and 5 bases from J, the gap between germline ends came to 18 bases. This CDR3 is built from 15 residues. Per the germline V gene, CDR1 is SEHNR and CDR2 is FQNEAQ (reference sequence). CDR3 DNA: TGTGCCAGCAGCCAAGAGCGGGGGGCGCATACTGAAGCTTTCTTT. It encodes CASSQERGAHTEAFF. Based on the CDR3 plus reference TRBV7-9 and TRBJ1-1, the full variable domain is DTGVSQNPRHKITKRGQNVTFRCDPISEHNRLYWYRQTLGQGPEFLTYFQNEAQLEKSRLLSDRFSAERPKGSFSTLEIQRTEQGDSAMYLCASSQERGAHTEAFFGQGTRLTVV.

In its sample, this clonotype was seen many times. The chain is built from TRBV5-1 and TRBJ2-2; 8 positions agree with TRBD2. This CDR3 is 16 amino acids long. Trimming took 3 bases from V and 0 from J; bases not matched to a gene: 4. Germline V gives CDR1 SGHRS, CDR2 YFSETQ. CDR3 sequence (DNA): TGCGCCAGCAGCTCAACCGGGGGGGCGAACACCGGGGAGCTGTTTTTT. It encodes CASSSTGGANTGELFF.

This clonotype showed up many times. The rearrangement uses TRBV19 and TRBJ1-3; the D gene is possibly TRBD1 (6 bases). This CDR3 is 13 amino acids long. Germline V gene sequence: CDR1 LNHDA, CDR2 SQIVND (reference sequence). Trimming took 4 bases from V and 9 from J, leaving 13 bases between them. The CDR3 reads CASSTSGDGTIYF. The CDR3 coding sequence is TGTGCCAGTAGTACTTCAGGGGATGGCACCATATATTTT. Variable domain in full (rest from reference TRBV19 and TRBJ1-3): DGGITQSPKYLFRKEGQNVTLSCEQNLNHDAMYWYRQDPGQGLRLIYYSQIVNDFQKGDIAEGYSVSREKKESFPLTVTSAQKNPTAFYLCASSTSGDGTIYFGEGSWLTVV.

The table lists this clonotype with many counts. V usage is TRBV6-6 and J usage is TRBJ2-7; TRBD1 is a possible D gene (6 bases). Germline lookup yields CDR1 MNHNY and CDR2 SVGAGI (reference sequence). The CDR3 has 12 residues. V lost 2 bases, J lost 7 bases, and 9 bases lay in between. CDR3 sequence (DNA): TGTGCCAGCAGTTACGCTACAGGGGAGCAGTACTTC. It translates to CASSYATGEQYF.

This clonotype was detected only a few times. V is TRBV29-1 and J is TRBJ1-5; TRBD1 agrees at 8 bases. This CDR3 has 14 residues. The V and J ends lost 6 bases and 6 bases, in that order; junction bases with no gene match: 10. Germline lookup yields CDR1 SQVTM and CDR2 ANQGSEA. CDR3 protein: CSVATGGKGQPQHF. DNA for the CDR3: TGCAGCGTCGCCACAGGGGGAAAAGGTCAGCCCCAGCATTTT.

This clonotype came up many times. The CDR3 is CASRDQQGAAFTSPLHF. The CDR3 DNA reads as TGCGCCAGCAGAGACCAACAGGGGGCGGCTTTTACTTCACCCCTCCACTTT. The chain uses TRBV10-2 and TRBJ1-6; 9 nucleotides match TRBD1. Germline V CDR1 and CDR2: WSHSY, SAAADI. The length of the CDR3 is 17 residues. Trimming took 6 bases from V and 9 from J; bases not matched to a gene: 15.

This clonotype has a count of ten or more. The V call is TRBV5-8, the J call TRBJ2-5, with 8 bases identical to TRBD1. Trimming removed 3 bases from V and 4 bases from J; junction bases left unmatched: 5. The CDR3 contains 14 residues. The germline V gene has CDR1 SGHTS and CDR2 YDEGEE. CDR3 region: CASSYPDRGETQYF. As DNA, the CDR3 is TGTGCCAGCAGCTACCCCGACAGGGGAGAGACCCAGTACTTC.

The V call is TRBV29-1, the J call TRBJ2-2, with 13 bases aligning to TRBD2. CDR3 length: 19 residues. V lost 5 bases and J lost 5; bases outside the gene matches: 17. CDR1 is SQVTM and CDR2 is ANQGSEA in the germline V gene. CDR3 protein: CSVTLAGGIKGSSTGELFF. The CDR3 region has the DNA TGCAGCGTTACACTAGCGGGAGGGATCAAGGGTTCGTCGACCGGGGAGCTGTTTTTT.

This clonotype was picked up many times. The chain combines TRBV6-1 with TRBJ2-5; the match to TRBD2 covers 8 bases. The CDR3 has 15 residues. V was clipped by 4 bases and J by 4 bases; unmatched bases: 8. The V gene's germline CDR1 is MNHNS and CDR2 SASEGT. The CDR3 protein is CASSGLAGGGETQYF. Here the CDR3 DNA reads TGTGCCAGCAGTGGGCTAGCGGGCGGCGGAGAGACCCAGTACTTC.

This clonotype was detected only a few times. This sequence joins TRBV24-1 and TRBJ2-2; no definite D call. Germline loops: CDR1 KGHDR, CDR2 SFDVKD. Trimming left V 3 bases short and J 7 bases short, with 11 bases between. The CDR3 spans 14 residues. The CDR3 reads CATSDQPGVGELFF. The DNA of the CDR3 is TGTGCCACCAGTGATCAGCCCGGAGTCGGGGAGCTGTTTTTT.

V and J are TRBV24-1 and TRBJ1-2, with D hard to call. Trimming removed 4 bases at V and 4 bases at J, with 12 bases between. Germline V lookup: CDR1 KGHDR, CDR2 SFDVKD. The CDR3 extends over 14 amino acids. CDR3 sequence: CATSEAGSFYGYTF. DNA of the CDR3: TGTGCCACCAGTGAGGCAGGATCCTTCTATGGCTACACCTTC.

This clonotype has only a few counts. This chain links TRBV13 with TRBJ2-3; 7 nucleotides match TRBD2. The V gene end was trimmed by 2 bases and the J gene end by 6 bases; junction bases not matched to a gene: 8. CDR3 length equals 15 residues. Germline assignment: CDR1 PRHDT and CDR2 FYEKMQ (reference sequence). CDR3 DNA sequence: TGTGCCAGCAGCTTACCCCCGGGGGAGGGGGATACGCAGTATTTT. Its protein is CASSLPPGEGDTQYF.